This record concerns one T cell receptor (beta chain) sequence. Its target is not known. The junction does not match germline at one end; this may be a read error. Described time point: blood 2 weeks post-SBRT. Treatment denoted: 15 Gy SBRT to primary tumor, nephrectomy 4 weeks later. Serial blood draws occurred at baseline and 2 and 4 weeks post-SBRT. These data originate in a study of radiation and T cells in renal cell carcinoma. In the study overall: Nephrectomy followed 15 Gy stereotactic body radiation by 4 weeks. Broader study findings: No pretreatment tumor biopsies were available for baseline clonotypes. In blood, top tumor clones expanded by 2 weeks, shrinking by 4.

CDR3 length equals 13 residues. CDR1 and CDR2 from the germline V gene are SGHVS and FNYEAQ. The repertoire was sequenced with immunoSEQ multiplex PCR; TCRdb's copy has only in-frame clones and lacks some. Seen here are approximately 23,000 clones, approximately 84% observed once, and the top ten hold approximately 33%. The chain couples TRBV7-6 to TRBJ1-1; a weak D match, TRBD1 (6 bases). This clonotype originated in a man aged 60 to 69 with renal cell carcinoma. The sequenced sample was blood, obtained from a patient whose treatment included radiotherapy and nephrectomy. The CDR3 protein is CASSKGWDTEAFF. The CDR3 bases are TGTGCCAGCAGCAAGGGGTGGGACACAGAAGCTTTCTTT.